This T cell receptor (beta chain) was documented in a study of blood T cell repertoires in COVID-19. Overall study: Spain, Italy and the United States supplied samples that represented acute and convalescent COVID-19. PBMCs, B-cell-depleted T cells, or T cells provided the cDNA or gDNA that made up the material.

V was clipped by 3 bases and J by 0 bases; unmatched bases: 4. The CDR3 has 15 residues. Germline CDR1 and CDR2: SQVTM and ANQGSEA. Authors' methods: Using reference gene primer amplification, nucleated cell counts were estimated. Some clones are missing from TCRdb's copy, which holds only in-frame ones; the method was immunoSEQ multiplex PCR. The V and J calls and clone size were taken over from that table, and D and trimming were inferred from the DNA. The data show approximately 100,000 clones, approximately 84% seen once. Source material: peripheral blood. The sequence was collected from a human donor in a cohort sampled during active COVID-19. The chain uses TRBV29-1 and TRBJ2-2, with TRBD1 identical over 7 bases. For the CDR3, the DNA is TGCAGCGTTGACTTGGACAGGTCGAACACCGGGGAGCTGTTTTTT. This sequence encodes CSVDLDRSNTGELFF.